Below, 17 T cell receptor beta chains from the same sample are listed, as sequenced in a study of T cells after posttransplantation cyclophosphamide. Data came from immunoSEQ multiplex PCR; TCRdb stores just in-frame clones and leaves some out. The table shows around 13,000 clones, with under 85% occurring only once. Source material: memory CD4+ T cells sorted from PBMCs. These receptors originate from a man aged 50 to 60 in good health, CMV-negative, and a related stem cell transplant donor.

V and J are TRBV7-9 and TRBJ2-7; possible D gene TRBD2, 6 bases. This CDR3 has 16 residues. Germline values: CDR1 SEHNR, CDR2 FQNEAQ (reference sequence). The V end lost 0 bases, the J end lost 4 bases, and 16 bases lay between the germline ends. For the CDR3, the DNA is TGTGCCAGCAGCTTAGCGGGGGGAGCTTCGGGTTACGAGCAGTACTTC. Protein sequence: CASSLAGGASGYEQYF. Complete variable domain (other parts from reference TRBV7-9 and TRBJ2-7): DTGVSQNPRHKITKRGQNVTFRCDPISEHNRLYWYRQTLGQGPEFLTYFQNEAQLEKSRLLSDRFSAERPKGSFSTLEIQRTEQGDSAMYLCASSLAGGASGYEQYFGPGTRLTVT.

This clone has only a few counts. The V call is TRBV12-5, the J call TRBJ2-3; 7 bases align to TRBD2. The CDR3 spans 16 residues. V shed 6 bases and J 5 bases; nucleotides not matched to a gene: 14. The V gene's germline CDR1 is LGHNT and CDR2 FRNRAP. The CDR3 loop is CASGYGAGTPEDTQYF. The CDR3 bases are TGTGCTAGTGGCTACGGAGCGGGAACCCCGGAAGATACGCAGTATTTT. The whole variable domain, filled in from reference TRBV12-5 and TRBJ2-3, reads DARVTQTPRHKVTEMGQEVTMRCQPILGHNTVFWYRQTMMQGLELLAYFRNRAPLDDSGMPKDRFSAEMPDATLATLKIQPSEPRDSAVYFCASGYGAGTPEDTQYFGPGTRLTVL.

CDR3 nucleotides: TGTGCCAGCATCCAACTGCGGGGGCGGACTGAAGCTTTCTTT. Translated: CASIQLRGRTEAFF. This chain links TRBV2 with TRBJ1-1; tentative D call: TRBD1 (6 bases). Germline CDR1 is SNHLY and CDR2 is FYNNEI. This CDR3 spans 14 amino acids. Between the trimmed V and J ends, which lost 7 bases and 5 bases, there was a span of 17 bases.

This clone has only a few counts. The chain employs TRBV4-1 and TRBJ2-7, with 11 positions matching TRBD2. Germline values: CDR1 MGHRA, CDR2 YSYEKL. Trimming removed 2 bases from V and 2 bases from J; junction bases left unmatched: 2. The CDR3 consists of 15 residues. CDR3 residues: CASSQQGLAAYEQYF. The CDR3 nucleotides are TGCGCCAGCAGCCAACAGGGACTAGCGGCCTACGAGCAGTACTTC.

This chain connects TRBV7-9 to TRBJ2-1; perhaps TRBD1 as D (5 bases). V gave up 5 bases and J gave up 1 base, with 9 bases separating them. The CDR3 is made up of 14 amino acids. From germline, CDR1 is SEHNR and CDR2 FQNEAQ (reference sequence). The CDR3: CASSQRGSYNEQFF. The CDR3, as DNA: TGTGCCAGCAGCCAAAGGGGATCCTACAATGAGCAGTTCTTC. Full variable domain (rest looked up from reference TRBV7-9 and TRBJ2-1): DTGVSQNPRHKITKRGQNVTFRCDPISEHNRLYWYRQTLGQGPEFLTYFQNEAQLEKSRLLSDRFSAERPKGSFSTLEIQRTEQGDSAMYLCASSQRGSYNEQFFGPGTRLTVL.

The chain links TRBV29-1 to TRBJ1-2; perhaps TRBD1 as D (5 bases). V was trimmed by 8 bases and J by 0 bases, leaving 10 bases between them. CDR3 size: 12 residues. Germline V gene data show CDR1 as SQVTM and CDR2 as ANQGSEA. Here the CDR3 reads CSLSTANYGYTF. The CDR3 nucleotides are TGCAGCCTGTCGACAGCTAACTATGGCTACACCTTC.

The CDR3 reads CASSQLPSDGANGYTF. DNA of the CDR3: TGTGCCAGCAGTCAACTCCCTTCCGACGGAGCTAATGGCTACACCTTC. The rearrangement joins TRBV27 to TRBJ1-2, with no clear D. Per the germline V gene, CDR1 is MNHEY and CDR2 is SMNVEV (reference sequence). The CDR3 spans 16 residues. Deletions cut 5 bases from V and 6 bases from J, with 22 bases between.

The chain recombines TRBV28 with TRBJ2-7; 12 nucleotides match TRBD1. CDR1 and CDR2 (germline): MDHEN, SYDVKM. Losses at the gene ends were 1 base for V and 4 bases for J; bases not matched to a gene: 11. CDR3 length: 18 residues. The CDR3: CASSLFWDRGRIVYEQYF. The CDR3 nucleotides read TGTGCCAGCAGTTTATTTTGGGACAGGGGGCGAATTGTGTACGAGCAGTACTTC.

V is TRBV6-6 and J is TRBJ1-5; 9 bases line up with TRBD1. Germline trimming cut 6 bases from V and 7 bases from J; bases unmatched to any gene: 4. CDR1 and CDR2 from the germline V gene are MNHNY and SVGAGI (reference sequence). This CDR3 is 13 amino acids long. The chain's CDR3 is CASSQTGGQPQHF. The CDR3 coding sequence is TGTGCCAGCAGCCAGACAGGGGGACAGCCCCAGCATTTT.

V gene TRBV11-2 combines with J gene TRBJ1-1; no clear D gene. This CDR3 spans 16 amino acids. CDR1 and CDR2 (germline): SGHAT, FQNNGV. The V end was cut by 0 bases, the J end by 3 bases, with 14 bases between. The CDR3 here is CASSLEWRVKYTEAFF. The CDR3 region has the DNA TGTGCCAGCAGCTTAGAGTGGCGGGTGAAGTACACTGAAGCTTTCTTT.

As regards this clone: Sequence at one end of the junction differs from germline and may be a read error. This chain connects TRBV19 to TRBJ1-5; 8 bases agree with TRBD1. The length of the CDR3 is 15 residues. The germline V gene encodes CDR1 LNHDA and CDR2 SQIVND (reference sequence). The CDR3 sequence is CAGSRGQGGWQPQHF. CDR3 sequence (DNA): TGTGCCGGTAGCAGAGGACAGGGAGGGTGGCAGCCCCAGCATTTT.

The rearrangement joins TRBV25-1 to TRBJ2-3; TRBD2 matches at 10 bases. The germline gives CDR1 MGHDK, CDR2 SYGVNS. CDR3 size: 15 residues. Trimming at V came to 10 bases and at J to 2 bases, leaving 9 bases not matched to a gene. The CDR3 coding sequence is TGTGCCACTACTGGACTAGCGGACCTCACAGATACGCAGTATTTT. It specifies CATTGLADLTDTQYF.

The rearrangement links TRBV30 to TRBJ2-1; the D gene is possibly TRBD2 (6 bases). The CDR3 extends over 12 amino acids. Germline V gives CDR1 GTSNPN, CDR2 SVGIG (reference sequence). V was pared by 0 bases and J by 12 bases, with 12 bases between. CDR3: CAWSVLRDWQFF. CDR3 bases: TGTGCCTGGAGTGTTCTGCGGGACTGGCAGTTCTTC.

The V gene is TRBV30, the J gene TRBJ1-2; no clear D. CDR1 and CDR2 from the germline V gene are GTSNPN and SVGIG (reference sequence). The CDR3 has 12 amino acids. V lost 1 base and J 3 bases, leaving 6 bases between the germline ends. The CDR3 coding sequence is TGTGCCTGGAGTGAAAGCTACTATGGCTACACCTTC. Translated, it gives CAWSESYYGYTF.

The J gene is TRBJ1-3, the V gene TRBV15; maybe TRBD1 (5 bases). The CDR3 spans 14 residues. From germline, CDR1 is LNHNV and CDR2 YYDKDF (reference sequence). The V end was cut by 3 bases, the J end by 4 bases, with 10 bases between. The CDR3 spells CATSRGGSGNTIYF. Here the CDR3 DNA reads TGTGCCACCAGCAGGGGGGGATCCGGAAACACCATATATTTT. The full variable domain, with the rest looked up from reference TRBV15 and TRBJ1-3, is DAMVIQNPRYQVTQFGKPVTLSCSQTLNHNVMYWYQQKSSQAPKLLFHYYDKDFNNEADTPDNFQSRRPNTSFCFLDIRSPGLGDTAMYLCATSRGGSGNTIYFGEGSWLTVV.

The chain employs TRBV10-3 and TRBJ1-2; 8 bases fit TRBD1. The CDR3 consists of 14 residues. CDR1 is ENHRY, CDR2 SYGVKD, per germline. V was clipped by 6 bases and J by 3 bases; unmatched bases: 6. The chain's CDR3 is CAISRQGSDYGYTF. Here the CDR3 DNA reads TGTGCCATCAGCCGACAGGGGAGCGACTATGGCTACACCTTC.

The chain has TRBV2 and TRBJ2-7, with 9 bases aligning to TRBD1. Per germline, CDR1 SNHLY and CDR2 FYNNEI. CDR3 length: 13 amino acids. Trimming took 6 bases from V and 7 from J; bases not matched to a gene: 7. The DNA of the CDR3 is TGTGCCAGCAGGTCTACAGGGGGCACGGAGCAGTACTTC. It yields the protein CASRSTGGTEQYF.